This T cell receptor (beta chain) was documented in a study of T cells expressing NK-cell markers. Study background: From sorted CD3+CD56+NKG2C+, CD3+CD56+NKG2C- and CD3+CD56-NKG2C+ T cells came the TCR beta repertoires. Within the sequenced cohort of eight donors, seven exhibited HCMV seropositivity and one was seronegative.

cDNA encoding TCR beta was synthesized via 5'RACE template switching incorporating UMIs. Following a re-call of the 5' RACE reads, TCRdb has one entry per CDR3 protein and lacks DNA. The sample's table shows more than 250,000 distinct CDR3 sequences. This sequence originates from a man between 18 and 35 years old in good health. The sample taken for sequencing was blood T cells: a sorted CD56 or NKG2C T cell subset, CD4+ or CD8+ T cells, or bulk PBMC T cells (not recorded which).

This CDR3 is CASSTPGHTGELFF. This rearrangement joins TRBV6-1 to TRBJ2-2; the D gene TCRdb calls, TRBD1, cannot be checked with no DNA. Germline loops: CDR1 MNHNS, CDR2 SASEGT. The CDR3 is 14 residues long.